The 10 T cell receptor beta chains listed next were all sequenced from one sample in a study of early T cells in non-severe SARS-CoV-2 infection. TCRdb redid the calling of the 5' RACE reads with MiXCR, one entry per CDR3 protein. This table has tens of thousands of distinct CDR3 sequences, less than 5% appearing once. The sequenced sample consisted of whole blood. The receptors come from an adult who was a healthcare worker with PCR-confirmed SARS-CoV-2 infection or an uninfected control (not recorded which).

This clonotype was found a few times. V usage is TRBV10-3 and J usage is TRBJ1-4, with 10 bases matching TRBD1. Germline V gene lookup returns CDR1 ENHRY and CDR2 SYGVKD. CDR3 size: 13 residues. The J segment lost 5 bases and the V segment lost 10 bases, leaving 4 bases of the junction unmatched. This chain's CDR3 is CATGTGANEKLFF. CDR3 DNA sequence: TGTGCCACCGGGACAGGGGCGAATGAAAAACTGTTTTTT.

This clonotype has at least ten counts. This chain links TRBV29-1 with TRBJ2-4; D is unclear. The CDR3 has 13 amino acids. The germline CDR1 and CDR2 sequences are SQVTM and ANQGSEA. V lost 2 bases and J lost 0, with 5 bases in between. The CDR3 bases are TGCAGCGTTGAACCCTTAGCCAAAAACATTCAGTACTTC. Residues: CSVEPLAKNIQYF.

V and J are TRBV5-4 and TRBJ2-5; a weak D match, TRBD2 (5 bases). The CDR3 consists of 14 residues. Looked up from germline, CDR1 is SGHNT and CDR2 is YYREEE (reference sequence). Trimming cost V 2 bases and J 2 bases, with 10 bases left between them. CDR3 nucleotide sequence: TGTGCCAGCAGCTTAGAGGGCCCACAAGAGACCCAGTACTTC. Amino acid sequence: CASSLEGPQETQYF.

In its sample, this clonotype was seen many times. The chain is built from TRBV5-1 and TRBJ2-3, with 8 bases that match TRBD1. Looked up from germline, CDR1 is SGHRS and CDR2 is YFSETQ. The CDR3 is made up of 15 amino acids. Unmatched junction bases numbered 10, after V lost 6 bases and J lost 4 bases. CDR3 residues: CASTDTGGSSDTQYF. DNA of the CDR3: TGCGCCAGCACCGATACAGGGGGATCGTCAGATACGCAGTATTTT.

This clonotype was picked up many times. The chain is built from TRBV25-1 and TRBJ2-1; D is tentatively TRBD1 or TRBD2 (5 bases each). V gave up 6 bases and J gave up 1 base, with 16 bases separating them. This CDR3 has 16 amino acids. The germline V gene has CDR1 MGHDK and CDR2 SYGVNS. As DNA, the CDR3 is TGTGCCAGCAGCTGGGGGATGACGGAGTCCTACAATGAGCAGTTCTTC. Protein product: CASSWGMTESYNEQFF.

In this sample, this clonotype turned up a few times. The chain recombines TRBV20-1 with TRBJ2-7, with 8 nucleotides matching TRBD2. J gave up 1 base and V 0 bases, and 5 bases lay outside the gene matches. From germline, CDR1 is DFQATT and CDR2 SNEGSKA (reference sequence). The CDR3 has 15 residues. The CDR3 nucleotides read TGCAGTGCTAGAGATCTAACTAGCGGTTCCTACGAGCAGTACTTC. Its translation: CSARDLTSGSYEQYF.

The chain couples TRBV5-4 to TRBJ1-2; 11 bases map to TRBD1. The germline CDR1 and CDR2 sequences are SGHNT and YYREEE (reference sequence). The CDR3 loop spans 15 amino acids. V gave up 6 bases and J gave up 4 bases; unmatched junction bases: 8. The CDR3 DNA follows: TGTGCCAGCACCCACGGACAGGGGGCCGCCTATGGCTACACCTTC. Amino acids: CASTHGQGAAYGYTF.

This clonotype qualifies as medium-sized. The chain links TRBV13 to TRBJ2-1; D might be TRBD1 or TRBD2, each matching 7 bases. Germline values: CDR1 PRHDT, CDR2 FYEKMQ (reference sequence). The CDR3 contains 16 residues. Trimming removed 5 bases at V and 5 bases at J, with 19 bases between. The CDR3: CASSRAGRTGNNEQFF. The CDR3 coding sequence is TGTGCCAGCAGCAGAGCGGGAAGGACAGGTAACAATGAGCAGTTCTTC.

In this sample, this clonotype turned up a few times. The chain carries TRBV7-6 and TRBJ2-5; TRBD2 matches at 8 bases. V lost 4 bases to trimming and J lost 4 bases; unmatched junction nucleotides: 5. From germline, CDR1 is SGHVS and CDR2 FNYEAQ. The CDR3 totals 14 residues. CDR3 residues: CASSSNGLAETQYF. For the CDR3, the DNA is TGTGCCAGCAGCTCCAACGGACTAGCAGAGACCCAGTACTTC.

This clonotype has ten or more counts. The chain employs TRBV7-2 and TRBJ2-2; possible D gene TRBD1, 5 bases. The V end was cut by 2 bases, the J end by 3 bases, with 13 bases between. The length of the CDR3 is 16 residues. Per the germline V gene, CDR1 is SGHTA and CDR2 is FQGNSA. CDR3 coding DNA: TGTGCCAGCAGCTTACGGCGGACACAATACACCGGGGAGCTGTTTTTT. Amino acids: CASSLRRTQYTGELFF.